Below are 7 T cell receptor beta chains sequenced from a single sample in a study of lymphopenia after photon versus proton radiotherapy (dated by TCRdb to between 2019 and 2020). Receptor libraries were prepared by the immunoSEQ multiplex PCR assay. TCRdb re-hosts the immuneACCESS table, in-frame sequences only. Its copies lack some clones; in the studies checked, an unresolved V gene accounts for under half of them, and the cause for the rest is not known. This sample is represented by around 55,000 clones; less than 85% of them were singletons. Around 2% of the sample is in the top ten clones. Sequences were derived from peripheral blood, sampled from a patient treated with proton-based radiotherapy. The source is a man between 60 and 75 years old with pancreatic cancer.

The V call is TRBV5-1, the J call TRBJ1-2; a possible D gene is TRBD1 (5 bases). The CDR3 runs 14 residues. The V end lost 0 bases, the J end lost 3 bases, and 9 bases lay between the germline ends. Germline-derived CDR1 and CDR2 are SGHRS and YFSETQ. CDR3 in DNA: TGCGCCAGCAGCTTGGCGGGGGAGGACTATGGCTACACCTTC. This encodes CASSLAGEDYGYTF.

The chain joins TRBV5-1 to TRBJ1-4; D remains ambiguous. Deletions cut 5 bases from V and 0 bases from J, with 8 bases between. This CDR3 has 14 residues. Germline V gene lookup returns CDR1 SGHRS and CDR2 YFSETQ. The CDR3 region is CASRSATTNEKLFF. For the CDR3, the DNA is TGCGCCAGCAGGTCAGCGACAACTAATGAAAAACTGTTTTTT.

Here the CDR3 DNA reads TGCGCCAGCAGCTTGGATGGTAGCAGGGTCAAAAATGAGCAGTTCTTC. Protein: CASSLDGSRVKNEQFF. The rearrangement uses TRBV5-1 and TRBJ2-1, with D perhaps matching TRBD1 (5 bases). CDR1 and CDR2 (germline): SGHRS, YFSETQ. The length of the CDR3 is 16 residues. V was clipped by 0 bases and J by 7 bases, with 17 bases between them. Full variable domain (remainder filled in from reference TRBV5-1 and TRBJ2-1): KAGVTQTPRYLIKTRGQQVTLSCSPISGHRSVSWYQQTPGQGLQFLFEYFSETQRNKGNFPGRFSGRQFSNSRSEMNVSTLELGDSALYLCASSLDGSRVKNEQFFGPGTRLTVL.

This clone showed up just once. The chain joins TRBV19 to TRBJ1-5, with a possible D match to TRBD1 (6 bases). From germline, CDR1 is LNHDA and CDR2 SQIVND (reference sequence). This CDR3 has 14 amino acids. V gave up 5 bases and J gave up 5 bases, with 13 bases separating them. The CDR3 sequence is CASSVSTGDQPQHF. CDR3 nucleotides: TGTGCCAGTAGTGTCTCGACAGGCGATCAGCCCCAGCATTTT.

J is TRBJ2-1 and V is TRBV5-4; tentative D call: TRBD2 (5 bases). CDR3 size: 15 residues. With 6 bases removed from V and 0 bases from J, the gap between germline ends came to 13 bases. Germline lookup yields CDR1 SGHNT and CDR2 YYREEE (reference sequence). This CDR3 reads CASTPAVSSYNEQFF. CDR3 bases: TGTGCCAGCACCCCAGCGGTGAGCTCCTACAATGAGCAGTTCTTC. Using reference TRBV5-4 and TRBJ2-1 for the parts outside the CDR3, the full variable domain is ETGVTQSPTHLIKTRGQQVTLRCSSQSGHNTVSWYQQALGQGPQFIFQYYREEENGRGNFPPRFSGLQFPNYSSELNVNALELDDSALYLCASTPAVSSYNEQFFGPGTRLTVL.

This chain joins TRBV6-5 and TRBJ2-7; 7 nucleotides line up with TRBD1. The trim removed 7 bases at V and 0 bases at J, leaving 6 bases unmatched. Looked up from germline, CDR1 is MNHEY and CDR2 is SVGAGI. The CDR3 spans 14 residues. CDR3 in DNA: TGTGCCAGCACCGAGGCAGGGGGCTCCTACGAGCAGTACTTC. Protein sequence: CASTEAGGSYEQYF.

The chain combines TRBV5-8 with TRBJ2-1; D may be TRBD2 (6 bases). The CDR3 covers 15 residues. CDR1 and CDR2 (germline): SGHTS, YDEGEE. The V end lost 4 bases, the J end lost 10 bases, and 21 bases lay between the germline ends. In nucleotides, the CDR3 is TGTGCCAGCAGCCCGCCGGGACTCTCCGCGAGGGAGCAGTTCTTC. Protein: CASSPPGLSAREQFF. The variable domain in full, with the rest retrieved from reference TRBV5-8 and TRBJ2-1, is EAGVTQSPTHLIKTRGQQATLRCSPISGHTSVYWYQQALGLGLQFLLWYDEGEERNRGNFPPRFSGRQFPNYSSELNVNALELEDSALYLCASSPPGLSAREQFFGPGTRLTVL.